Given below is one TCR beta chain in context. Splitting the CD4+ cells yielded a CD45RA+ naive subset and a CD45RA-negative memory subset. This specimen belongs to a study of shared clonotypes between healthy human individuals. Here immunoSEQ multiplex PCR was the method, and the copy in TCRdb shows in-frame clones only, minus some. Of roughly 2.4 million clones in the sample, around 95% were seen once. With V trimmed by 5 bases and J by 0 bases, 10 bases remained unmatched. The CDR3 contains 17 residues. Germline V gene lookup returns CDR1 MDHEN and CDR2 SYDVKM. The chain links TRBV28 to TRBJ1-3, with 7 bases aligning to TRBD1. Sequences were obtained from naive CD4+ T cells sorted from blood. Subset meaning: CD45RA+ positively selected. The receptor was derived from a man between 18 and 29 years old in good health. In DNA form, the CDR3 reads TGTGCCAGCAGTGGTCCCCCAGGGACAGCCTCTGGAAACACCATATATTTT. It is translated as CASSGPPGTASGNTIYF. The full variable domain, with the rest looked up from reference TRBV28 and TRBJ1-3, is DVKVTQSSRYLVKRTGEKVFLECVQDMDHENMFWYRQDPGLGLRLIYFSYDVKMKEKGDIPEGYSVSREKKERFSLILESASTNQTSMYLCASSGPPGTASGNTIYFGEGSWLTVV.